The clone carrying this T cell receptor (beta chain) appeared many times. A universal primer site and UMIs were added as TCR cDNA was made by 5'RACE template switching. Each CDR3 protein is one row after TCRdb ran MiXCR on the 5' RACE reads. The table lists some 54,000 distinct CDR3 sequences, about 6.6% of them singletons. This sample was taken from a study of T cells after yellow fever vaccination. Here the sequenced sample was CD8+ T cells not binding an NS4B(214-222) dextramer, sorted from PBMCs, taken approximately 40 days after the first yellow fever vaccination. The sequence derives from a man between 18 and 29 years old who received the YFV17D yellow fever vaccine.

In DNA form, the CDR3 reads TGTGCCAGCAGCCAATCATACAGGGGGATGATCGGGGAGCTGTTTTTT. Protein sequence: CASSQSYRGMIGELFF. The chain joins TRBV7-6 to TRBJ2-2, with 8 bases that match TRBD1. The V gene end was trimmed by 5 bases and the J gene end by 7 bases; junction bases not matched to a gene: 12. The CDR3 is 16 amino acids. Per germline, CDR1 SGHVS and CDR2 FNYEAQ. The full variable domain, in which reference TRBV7-6 and TRBJ2-2 provide the parts outside the CDR3, is GAGVSQSPRYKVTKRGQDVALRCDPISGHVSLYWYRQALGQGPEFLTYFNYEAQQDKSGLPNDRFSAERPEGSISTLTIQRTEQRDSAMYRCASSQSYRGMIGELFFGEGSRLTVL.